The text below deals with one T cell receptor (beta chain). The data were taken from a study of blood T cells in healthy people across ages. Together with a sample-barcoded 5' primer, a J-beta primer mix was included in a second PCR lasting roughly 6 to 12 cycles. TCRdb called the 5' RACE reads again in MiXCR, with one record for every CDR3 protein. This table has approximately 1.5 million distinct CDR3 sequences, roughly 43% appearing once. This TCR was recovered from a woman aged 18-29 years in good health. The sequenced sample consisted of blood.

The CDR3 region is CSGSAGGQEHNEQYF. The CDR3, as DNA: TGCAGTGGCTCGGCTGGGGGACAGGAGCACAATGAGCAGTACTTC. The chain recombines TRBV20-1 with TRBJ2-1, with 8 bases matching TRBD1. Near its end, the DNA agrees better with TRBJ2-7, so the J call may be wrong. The CDR3 runs to 15 residues. Germline CDR1 and CDR2: DFQATT and SNEGSKA (reference sequence).